Presented here are 5 T cell receptor beta chains from one specimen sequenced in a study of glioma-infiltrating T cells (dated by TCRdb to about 2016). Sequencing took place on an Illumina MiSeq. The iRepertoire nested amplicon-rescue multiplex PCR (arm-PCR) platform was used to amplify TCR alpha and beta CDR3 regions from RNA. TCRdb reran the public reads through fastp at Q25 and MiXCR, keeping productive beta chains. Duplicate CDR3 protein sequences are folded into a single record with the most common DNA and genes. Recorded for this sample are more than 100,000 distinct CDR3 sequences; 29% of them occurred a single time. The top ten constitute 44% of the sample. The sequencing input was glioma tissue, nonneoplastic brain tissue, or PBMCs (not recorded which). These receptors were taken from a human donor with low-grade glioma or glioblastoma, undergoing nonglioma brain surgery, or in good health (not recorded which).

The V gene is TRBV5-1, the J gene TRBJ2-1; D unclear. V lost 4 bases and J 4 bases, leaving 9 bases between the germline ends. CDR1 is SGHRS and CDR2 is YFSETQ in the germline V gene. The CDR3 consists of 13 residues. As DNA, the CDR3 is TGCGCCAGCAGCACCGGAAAGTACAATGAGCAGTTCTTC. Its protein is CASSTGKYNEQFF.

Note on this clonotype: It may be a read error: a sequence one base away is much more abundant. V usage is TRBV20-1 and J usage is TRBJ1-5; tentatively, D is TRBD1 (5 bases). CDR1 is DFQATT and CDR2 is SNEGSKA in the germline V gene (reference sequence). The CDR3 length is 14 residues. The CDR3 protein is CSATRGGTNQRQHF. In DNA, the CDR3 is TGCAGTGCTACTCGGGGGGGGACCAATCAGCGCCAGCATTTT.

In this sample, this clonotype turned up many times. The chain uses TRBV27 and TRBJ2-3; D is unresolved. The germline V gene has CDR1 MNHEY and CDR2 SMNVEV (reference sequence). The V and J ends lost 4 bases and 1 base respectively, with 15 bases between them. This CDR3 has 16 residues. In DNA form, the CDR3 reads TGTGCCAGCAGTTCCCCGACCCGCCTCCGCACAGATACGCAGTATTTT. Protein product: CASSSPTRLRTDTQYF.

This clonotype appeared many times. The CDR3 DNA is TGTGCCAGCAGTTTCCACGCGGGGGAGATCCAAGAGACCCAGTACTTC. It is translated as CASSFHAGEIQETQYF. The gene calls are TRBV6-1 and TRBJ2-5, with 7 bases fitting TRBD2. Germline V gene sequence: CDR1 MNHNS, CDR2 SASEGT. The CDR3 has 16 residues. V lost 5 bases, J lost 1 base, and 10 bases stayed unmatched.

The CDR3 sequence is CASSLGPSSVSTDTQYF. The CDR3 DNA sequence: TGTGCCAGCAGCTTAGGACCGAGTAGCGTAAGCACAGATACGCAGTATTTT. This rearrangement joins TRBV7-2 to TRBJ2-3, with TRBD2 as a possible D gene (5 bases). The ends were cut back, 1 base at V and 0 bases at J, with 14 bases in the middle. Germline V CDR1 and CDR2: SGHTA, FQGNSA. CDR3 length equals 17 residues.